This T cell receptor (beta chain) came from a study of cytomegalovirus exposure and HLA in healthy donors. Whole-study results and caveats: What a later analysis reportedly showed was that an Asian-associated ancestry cluster had fewer N-insertions than the roughly 670-donor mean.

On this clone itself: The antigen is unknown.

CDR1 is SGHTA and CDR2 is FQGNSA in the germline V gene. V lost 1 base and J lost 4, with 13 bases in between. The CDR3 has 15 amino acids. 60 Vbeta and 13 Jbeta primers were used in PCR. Clones were read by immunoSEQ multiplex PCR, and TCRdb kept only the in-frame ones, dropping some. In the table there are under 110,000 clones, roughly 82% of which are singletons. Sample: PBMCs. The origin of this receptor is a man aged 50 or older in good health and CMV-seronegative. V usage is TRBV7-2 and J usage is TRBJ1-1, with a weak D call TRBD1 (5 bases). The CDR3: CASSLVRGVGTEAFF. CDR3 nucleotides: TGTGCCAGCAGCTTAGTGCGGGGGGTGGGCACTGAAGCTTTCTTT.